This T cell receptor beta chain was captured in a study of T cell changes during pregnancy in multiple sclerosis. Germline V lookup: CDR1 SGHTA, CDR2 FQGTGA. CDR3 length: 13 residues. The V end lost 5 bases, the J end lost 0 bases, and 8 bases lay between the germline ends. This table comes from immunoSEQ multiplex PCR, and its TCRdb copy is limited to in-frame clones, with some not included. The sample contains approximately 80,000 clones, about 90% of which appear only once. Sequenced here: PBMCs, sampled in the first trimester of pregnancy. The chain couples TRBV7-3 to TRBJ2-7; maybe TRBD2 (6 bases). This receptor was taken from a female donor in good health, serving as a control in a pregnancy study. Some clones in this sample may be carry-over from other donors' samples. The CDR3: CASSLATSYEQYF. The CDR3 coding sequence is TGTGCCAGCAGCCTAGCGACCTCCTACGAGCAGTACTTC.